What follows are 32 T cell receptor beta chains derived from one specimen sequenced in a study of spatial heterogeneity in lung cancer. Each CDR3 protein gets one entry after TCRdb re-called the 5' RACE reads with MiXCR. The sample includes 95,000 to 120,000 distinct CDR3 sequences, 11% of them seen just once. The time point here: blood at routine non-recurrence follow-up after resection. Sequencing used PBMCs, obtained at follow-up. The receptor set was obtained from a female donor with early-stage non-small cell lung cancer.

The chain is built from TRBV28 and TRBJ2-7, with D maybe TRBD2 (6 bases). The CDR3 has 15 amino acids. CDR1 MDHEN and CDR2 SYDVKM come from the germline V gene. Trimming left V 2 bases short and J 2 bases short, with 13 bases between. The CDR3 bases are TGTGCCAGCAGTTTAACCGGGAGTGGGACCTACGAGCAGTACTTC. Translating it yields CASSLTGSGTYEQYF.

This clonotype occurred a few times. This rearrangement joins TRBV6-2 or TRBV6-3 to TRBJ2-3; D uncertain. The length of the CDR3 is 15 residues. Germline V gene lookup returns CDR1 MNHEY and CDR2 SVGEGT. Trimming shortened V by 5 bases and J by 2 bases, and 14 bases separated the two germline ends. CDR3 nucleotides: TGTGCCAGCAGTACCCGAAGGAGTGCCACAGATACGCAGTATTTT. Encoded protein: CASSTRRSATDTQYF.

This clonotype was observed a few times. The chain has TRBV29-1 and TRBJ2-6, with TRBD1 matching 7 bases. Trimming cost V 6 bases and J 0 bases; bases outside gene matches: 5. The CDR3 length is 15 residues. Germline CDR1 and CDR2: SQVTM and ANQGSEA. CDR3 bases: TGCAGCGTGACAGGGCCGAGCTCTGGGGCCAACGTCCTGACTTTC. This translates into CSVTGPSSGANVLTF.

The rearrangement links TRBV18 to TRBJ1-1; the D is unclear. Trimming shortened V by 3 bases and J by 3 bases, and 17 bases separated the two germline ends. The CDR3 has 16 residues. The germline V gene has CDR1 KGHSH and CDR2 LQKENI. The CDR3: CASSPLRKARDTEAFF. CDR3 bases: TGTGCCAGCTCACCTCTTAGGAAGGCCCGGGACACTGAAGCTTTCTTT.

V gene TRBV12-3 or TRBV12-4 combines with J gene TRBJ2-3, with unresolved D. V was clipped by 6 bases and J by 5 bases, with 9 bases between them. This CDR3 region has 12 residues. In nucleotides, the CDR3 is TGTGCCAGCAGACGAAACGTAGATACGCAGTATTTT. This sequence encodes CASRRNVDTQYF.

The chain is built from TRBV25-1 and TRBJ1-1; D might be TRBD1 (5 bases). Trimming left V 4 bases short and J 0 bases short, with 9 bases between. Germline CDR1 and CDR2: MGHDK and SYGVNS. CDR3 length: 14 amino acids. CDR3: CASSGRGLNTEAFF. For the CDR3, the DNA is TGTGCCAGCAGTGGTCGGGGGTTGAACACTGAAGCTTTCTTT.

Concerning this clonotype: Compared with germline, one end of the junction differs, possibly owing to a read error. The chain has TRBV30 and TRBJ1-1; no clear D gene. The CDR3 covers 13 residues. Per germline, CDR1 GTSNPN and CDR2 SVGIG (reference sequence). The CDR3 loop is CVWSREEGTEAFF. The CDR3 coding sequence is TGTGTCTGGAGCCGCGAAGAGGGAACTGAAGCTTTCTTT. The full variable domain, in which reference TRBV30 and TRBJ1-1 provide the parts outside the CDR3, is SQTIHQWPATLVQPVGSPLSLECTVEGTSNPNLYWYRQAAGRGLQLLFYSVGIGQISSEVPQNLSASRPQDRQFILSSKKLLLSDSGFYLCVWSREEGTEAFFGQGTRLTVV.

This clonotype was detected many times. The chain combines TRBV23-1 with TRBJ2-7; TRBD1 aligns across 7 bases. TRBV23-1 is labeled an ORF, and its function is uncertain. The CDR3 totals 14 residues. V lost 9 bases to trimming and J lost 0 bases; unmatched junction nucleotides: 8. The CDR3 region has the DNA TGCGCCAGGGGAACAGGGGTCATCTCCTACGAGCAGTACGTC. Protein product: CARGTGVISYEQYV.

The chain has TRBV6-2 or TRBV6-3 and TRBJ2-7, with 9 bases that match TRBD2. Trimming took 5 bases from V and 1 from J; bases not matched to a gene: 6. The CDR3 runs to 15 residues. Germline assignment: CDR1 MNHEY and CDR2 SVGEGT. The CDR3 loop reads CASSDSGRHSYEQYV. The CDR3 coding sequence is TGTGCCAGCAGTGATAGCGGGAGACATTCCTACGAGCAGTACGTC.

This clonotype was seen a single time. This chain uses TRBV5-1 with TRBJ2-5; TRBD1 is a possible D gene (5 bases). CDR3 size: 13 residues. Germline V gene lookup returns CDR1 SGHRS and CDR2 YFSETQ. The germline V and J ends were trimmed by 0 bases and 5 bases, with 8 bases remaining between them. This CDR3 reads CASSLAGPETQYF. CDR3 DNA: TGCGCCAGCAGCTTGGCAGGGCCGGAGACCCAGTACTTC.

The genes are TRBV7-3 and TRBJ2-2, with 11 bases that match TRBD2. Germline CDR1 SGHTA, CDR2 FQGTGA. CDR3 size: 17 residues. The V and J ends lost 5 bases and 5 bases, in that order; junction bases with no gene match: 10. CDR3 region: CASSTQLAGVGTGELFF. The CDR3 DNA is TGTGCCAGCAGCACCCAACTAGCGGGAGTTGGTACCGGGGAGCTGTTTTTT.

This clonotype has only a few counts. The gene calls are TRBV4-1 and TRBJ1-2; D ambiguous. The CDR3 extends over 14 amino acids. In germline, CDR1 is MGHRA, CDR2 YSYEKL. V gave up 0 bases and J gave up 3 bases, with 8 bases separating them. CDR3 nucleotide sequence: TGCGCCAGCAGCCAAGAAGCCAAGGACTATGGCTACACCTTC. It specifies CASSQEAKDYGYTF.

The V and J genes are TRBV24-1 and TRBJ1-1; D is uncertain. The ends were cut back, 7 bases at V and 8 bases at J, with 16 bases in the middle. The CDR3 totals 13 residues. Germline CDR1 and CDR2: KGHDR and SFDVKD. The CDR3 reads CATRSDRKEEAFF. The CDR3, as DNA: TGTGCCACCAGGAGCGATCGTAAGGAGGAAGCTTTCTTT.

This clonotype was seen repeatedly, ten times or more. The rearrangement links TRBV7-2 to TRBJ2-2; 7 bases fit TRBD2. CDR3 length: 15 amino acids. Germline CDR1 SGHTA, CDR2 FQGNSA. V lost 5 bases and J lost 1; bases outside the gene matches: 4. The CDR3 sequence is CASSKLAMNTGELFF. The CDR3 DNA sequence: TGTGCCAGCAGCAAACTAGCGATGAACACCGGGGAGCTGTTTTTT.

This clonotype was counted a few times. The chain joins TRBV12-3 or TRBV12-4 to TRBJ2-3; 9 nucleotides line up with TRBD1. Trimming at V came to 5 bases and at J to 7 bases, leaving 10 bases not matched to a gene. The CDR3 runs 15 residues. The CDR3 sequence is CASSRAGTGTNTQYF. Written as DNA, the CDR3 is TGTGCCAGCAGTCGAGCCGGGACAGGGACAAATACGCAGTATTTT.

V usage is TRBV30 and J usage is TRBJ2-1; 10 bases align to TRBD2. The V segment lost 1 base and the J segment 1 base; nucleotides outside the gene matches: 4. Germline CDR1 is GTSNPN and CDR2 is SVGIG (reference sequence). The CDR3 spans 16 residues. The CDR3 loop is CAWSGLTSGSYNEQFF. CDR3 DNA: TGTGCCTGGAGTGGATTGACTAGCGGGTCCTACAATGAGCAGTTCTTC. The full variable domain, with the rest looked up from reference TRBV30 and TRBJ2-1, is SQTIHQWPATLVQPVGSPLSLECTVEGTSNPNLYWYRQAAGRGLQLLFYSVGIGQISSEVPQNLSASRPQDRQFILSSKKLLLSDSGFYLCAWSGLTSGSYNEQFFGPGTRLTVL.

This clonotype has more than one count but fewer than ten. CDR3 DNA: TGTGCCAGCAGTCCGCCGCGGGGCATTCAGCCCCAGCATTTT. Its translation: CASSPPRGIQPQHF. The chain links TRBV28 to TRBJ1-5, with D perhaps TRBD1 (5 bases). Germline V gene sequence: CDR1 MDHEN, CDR2 SYDVKM. Trimming left V 5 bases short and J 6 bases short, with 14 bases between. This CDR3 comprises 14 residues.

CDR3 sequence: CASGVRGLYGYTF. The DNA of the CDR3 is TGTGCCAGCGGGGTCAGGGGGCTCTATGGCTACACCTTC. The chain is built from TRBV28 and TRBJ1-2, with 8 bases lining up with TRBD1. Germline V gene data show CDR1 as MDHEN and CDR2 as SYDVKM. CDR3 length: 13 residues. V trimming: 8 bases; J trimming: 4 bases; junction bases outside the gene matches: 6.

This clonotype was detected only a few times. The rearrangement links TRBV9 to TRBJ2-6; D possibly corresponds to TRBD1 (6 bases). The V end was cut by 4 bases, the J end by 0 bases, with 11 bases between. The CDR3 consists of 16 residues. The V gene's germline CDR1 is SGDLS and CDR2 YYNGEE. The CDR3 loop reads CASSPGVGSGANVLTF. The CDR3, as DNA: TGTGCCAGCAGCCCAGGGGTGGGCTCTGGGGCCAACGTCCTGACTTTC.

The rearrangement links TRBV6-1 to TRBJ2-3, with no clear D. Trimming left V 6 bases short and J 2 bases short, with 9 bases between. CDR3 size: 13 residues. Germline V gives CDR1 MNHNS, CDR2 SASEGT. CDR3 DNA: TGTGCCAGCAGATGGATAAACACAGATACGCAGTATTTT. Amino acid sequence: CASRWINTDTQYF.

This clonotype was recorded many times. The chain employs TRBV5-4 and TRBJ1-6; no clear D gene. Germline CDR1 SGHNT, CDR2 YYREEE (reference sequence). The CDR3 is 15 amino acids. V was trimmed by 0 bases and J by 6 bases, leaving 10 bases between them. CDR3 nucleotide sequence: TGTGCCAGCAGCTTGGAAGGGATTTCTAATTCACCCCTCCACTTT. Residues: CASSLEGISNSPLHF.

This chain joins TRBV7-8 and TRBJ2-2, with D unresolved. The germline V and J ends were trimmed by 3 bases and 7 bases, with 6 bases remaining between them. Germline V gives CDR1 SGHVS, CDR2 FQNEAQ. The CDR3 is 12 amino acids. The CDR3, as DNA: TGTGCCAGCAGCTTTATGAACGGGGAGCTGTTTTTT. Translation: CASSFMNGELFF.

The CDR3 DNA reads TGTGCCTGGACCCGGACGTTGTCGGAGTACACCTTC. This translates into CAWTRTLSEYTF. The chain combines TRBV30 with TRBJ1-2; D remains unclear. The CDR3 has 12 amino acids. Germline V gene sequence: CDR1 GTSNPN, CDR2 SVGIG (reference sequence). V was cut by 4 bases and J by 11 bases, with 17 bases left in between.

This sequence joins TRBV18 and TRBJ2-2; tentative D call: TRBD1 (5 bases). Germline V gives CDR1 KGHSH, CDR2 LQKENI. Between the trimmed V and J ends, which lost 5 bases and 6 bases, there was a span of 10 bases. This CDR3 is 13 amino acids long. The CDR3 loop is CASSVDSSGELFF. In DNA form, the CDR3 reads TGTGCCAGCTCAGTCGACAGTTCCGGGGAGCTGTTTTTT.

This clonotype has more than one count but fewer than ten. The chain employs TRBV6-5 and TRBJ2-5, with 8 bases fitting TRBD2. J was trimmed by 0 bases and V by 4 bases; bases with no gene match: 4. The CDR3 runs to 15 residues. Germline loops: CDR1 MNHEY, CDR2 SVGAGI. The CDR3 sequence: CASSSGLGYQETQYF. The CDR3 DNA follows: TGTGCCAGCAGTTCGGGACTAGGGTACCAAGAGACCCAGTACTTC.

About this clonotype: A much larger clone sits a single nucleotide away, making a read error possible. The rearrangement joins TRBV5-5 to TRBJ1-5; 8 nucleotides agree with TRBD1. The germline CDR1 and CDR2 sequences are SGHKS and YYEKEE (reference sequence). CDR3 length: 15 amino acids. The CDR3 DNA follows: TGTGCCGGCAGCCCTACAGGGGGTGGAGGTCAGCCCCAGCATTTT. This translates into CAGSPTGGGGQPQHF.

V is TRBV30 and J is TRBJ1-5; tentative D call: TRBD1 (5 bases). V was trimmed by 1 base and J by 1 base, leaving 5 bases between them. Germline V CDR1 and CDR2: GTSNPN, SVGIG (reference sequence). This CDR3 region has 13 residues. Here the CDR3 reads CAWSGDSNQPQHF. The CDR3, as DNA: TGTGCCTGGAGTGGGGACAGCAATCAGCCCCAGCATTTT.

The chain has TRBV11-3 and TRBJ2-1; 15 bases match TRBD2. V shed 5 bases and J 2 bases; nucleotides not matched to a gene: 10. The CDR3 extends over 19 amino acids. Germline V gene lookup returns CDR1 SGHNT and CDR2 YENEEA. CDR3 sequence reads: CASSHSGTSGRRPYNEQFF. The CDR3 nucleotides are TGTGCCAGCAGCCACTCCGGGACTAGCGGGAGGAGACCCTACAATGAGCAGTTCTTC.

This clonotype was recorded at least ten times. V is TRBV7-9 and J is TRBJ2-6, with D possibly being TRBD2 (6 bases). The CDR3 is made up of 17 amino acids. V lost 5 bases and J 0 bases, leaving 14 bases between the germline ends. Germline lookup yields CDR1 SEHNR and CDR2 FQNEAQ (reference sequence). The CDR3 loop reads CASSPLGGTSGANVLTF. As DNA, the CDR3 is TGTGCCAGCAGCCCTCTCGGAGGGACCTCTGGGGCCAACGTCCTGACTTTC.

This chain connects TRBV7-2 to TRBJ2-2; D is unclear. Germline CDR1 reads SGHTA; CDR2 reads FQGNSA. V lost 2 bases, J lost 5 bases, and 6 bases lay in between. The CDR3 is made up of 13 amino acids. CDR3 residues: CASSLMGTGELFF. As DNA, the CDR3 is TGTGCCAGCAGCTTAATGGGTACCGGGGAGCTGTTTTTT.

V usage is TRBV12-3 or TRBV12-4 and J usage is TRBJ1-6; 9 bases are shared with TRBD1. J was trimmed by 9 bases and V by 4 bases; bases with no gene match: 10. This CDR3 is 16 amino acids long. CDR3 sequence: CASSSEGTGMGSPLHF. The CDR3 coding sequence is TGTGCCAGCAGTTCCGAAGGGACAGGGATGGGTTCACCCCTCCACTTT.

The chain combines TRBV2 with TRBJ2-7; D is perhaps TRBD1 (5 bases). The germline V gene has CDR1 SNHLY and CDR2 FYNNEI. CDR3 length: 14 amino acids. V gave up 6 bases and J gave up 0 bases, with 12 bases separating them. CDR3: CASRIRQSSYEQYF. The CDR3 DNA is TGTGCCAGCAGAATCCGACAGAGCTCCTACGAGCAGTACTTC.